The 26 T cell receptor beta chains listed next were all sequenced from one sample in a study of high-grade serous ovarian cancer treatment subgroups. Repertoires were generated with immunoSEQ multiplex PCR, while TCRdb's copy carries only in-frame clones and drops some. The profile covers 30,000 or so clones, with around 84% appearing a single time and roughly 2.2% taken by the ten largest. The tumor samples were collected prior to definitive surgery or chemotherapy. Sequenced input: tumor tissue. The receptors were sampled from a human donor with high-grade serous ovarian cancer.

The chain has TRBV6-4 and TRBJ2-1; either TRBD1 or TRBD2 may supply D (6 bases each). The V end was cut by 6 bases, the J end by 8 bases, with 14 bases between. The CDR3 covers 13 residues. CDR1 is MRHNA, CDR2 SNTAGT, per germline. This chain's CDR3 is CASSPEGGHEQFF. The CDR3 DNA sequence: TGTGCCAGCAGCCCCGAGGGGGGTCATGAGCAGTTCTTC.

The rearrangement joins TRBV6-5 to TRBJ2-7; D remains unclear. Between the trimmed V and J ends, which lost 6 bases and 0 bases, there was a span of 12 bases. The CDR3 contains 14 residues. Per the germline V gene, CDR1 is MNHEY and CDR2 is SVGAGI. CDR3 residues: CASSGRFPSYEQYF. CDR3 nucleotide sequence: TGTGCCAGCAGCGGACGCTTTCCCTCCTACGAGCAGTACTTC.

The genes are TRBV5-1 and TRBJ2-5, with D perhaps assigned TRBD1 or TRBD2 (5 bases each). From germline, CDR1 is SGHRS and CDR2 YFSETQ. Trimming stripped 3 bases from V and 5 bases from J, with 20 bases between. CDR3 size: 16 residues. The CDR3 reads CASSSGSMGEWETQYF. CDR3 DNA: TGCGCCAGCAGCTCCGGTTCGATGGGGGAGTGGGAGACCCAGTACTTC.

The chain joins TRBV18 to TRBJ1-1; 7 bases are shared with TRBD1. The CDR3 spans 16 residues. Trimming took 3 bases from V and 0 from J; bases not matched to a gene: 7. The germline CDR1 and CDR2 sequences are KGHSH and LQKENI. The CDR3 region has the DNA TGTGCCAGCTCACCGCGGCAGGGGGGTATGAACACTGAAGCTTTCTTT. Translation: CASSPRQGGMNTEAFF.

This chain uses TRBV10-3 with TRBJ2-7, with D possibly matching TRBD2 (5 bases). V shed 4 bases and J shed 7 bases, with 20 bases lying between them. Germline V gene lookup returns CDR1 ENHRY and CDR2 SYGVKD. The CDR3 consists of 15 residues. The CDR3 region has the DNA TGTGCCATCAGTGGATCGGGGAGTAGCGAGTTGGAGCAGTACTTC. Translating it yields CAISGSGSSELEQYF.

The count of this clone is one. The J gene is TRBJ2-7, the V gene TRBV5-1; possible D gene TRBD1, 7 bases. Deletions cut 0 bases from V and 5 bases from J, with 15 bases between. The CDR3 extends over 15 amino acids. Germline V gene data show CDR1 as SGHRS and CDR2 as YFSETQ. CDR3 sequence: CASSLEGRGVDEQYF. The CDR3 nucleotides are TGCGCCAGCAGCTTGGAAGGCAGGGGGGTCGACGAGCAGTACTTC.

The chain recombines TRBV5-1 with TRBJ2-1; D is possibly TRBD1 or TRBD2 (7 bases each). CDR3 length equals 18 residues. Germline V gene lookup returns CDR1 SGHRS and CDR2 YFSETQ. The V end was cut by 1 base, the J end by 0 bases, with 17 bases between. In DNA, the CDR3 is TGCGCCAGCAGCTTGAGGGGGCCTAGCGGTACCTCCTACAATGAGCAGTTCTTC. The encoded protein is CASSLRGPSGTSYNEQFF.

This clone was seen a single time. The J gene is TRBJ2-1, the V gene TRBV5-1; D is perhaps TRBD2 (6 bases). CDR3 length: 13 residues. Germline values: CDR1 SGHRS, CDR2 YFSETQ. V lost 2 bases and J lost 6, with 9 bases in between. CDR3 sequence: CASSLLASNEQFF. For the CDR3, the DNA is TGCGCCAGCAGCTTACTAGCTTCCAATGAGCAGTTCTTC.

This clone was seen a single time. The rearrangement links TRBV5-1 to TRBJ2-7, with 11 bases aligning to TRBD2. Unmatched junction bases numbered 3, after V lost 3 bases and J lost 1 base. Per germline, CDR1 SGHRS and CDR2 YFSETQ. CDR3 length equals 15 residues. CDR3 nucleotide sequence: TGCGCCAGCAGCTCCACTAGCGGGAGATCCTACGAGCAGTACTTC. This translates into CASSSTSGRSYEQYF.

The chain is built from TRBV10-3 and TRBJ2-7; D is possibly TRBD2 (6 bases). From germline, CDR1 is ENHRY and CDR2 SYGVKD. Trimming shortened V by 10 bases and J by 0 bases, and 16 bases separated the two germline ends. The CDR3 length is 14 residues. The chain's CDR3 is CATRGGLSSYEQYF. DNA for the CDR3: TGTGCCACTAGGGGAGGTTTGAGCTCCTACGAGCAGTACTTC.

This rearrangement joins TRBV20-1 to TRBJ2-3, with D unclear. Trimming took off 1 base at V and 8 bases at J, with 7 bases between the two ends. The CDR3 sequence is 11 residues long. CDR1 is DFQATT and CDR2 is SNEGSKA in the germline V gene (reference sequence). CDR3 nucleotide sequence: TGCAGTGCTAGAGGCTACGGTACGCAGTATTTT. This gives the protein CSARGYGTQYF.

This clone showed up just a few times. This chain joins TRBV7-9 and TRBJ2-1; D ambiguous. Germline CDR1 reads SEHNR; CDR2 reads FQNEAQ (reference sequence). The CDR3 is 12 amino acids. V dropped 5 bases and J dropped 7 bases, with 9 bases sitting between them. This CDR3 reads CASSVQGNEQFF. The DNA for the CDR3 is TGTGCCAGCAGCGTCCAAGGTAATGAGCAGTTCTTC.

The rearrangement joins TRBV27 to TRBJ2-7; 9 nucleotides line up with TRBD2. The CDR3 has 15 amino acids. Germline trimming cut 2 bases from V and 4 bases from J; bases unmatched to any gene: 6. Germline V gives CDR1 MNHEY, CDR2 SMNVEV (reference sequence). The DNA of the CDR3 is TGTGCCAGCAGTTTAAGCGGGGGGTGGACGTACGAGCAGTACTTC. Translated: CASSLSGGWTYEQYF.

CDR3 bases: TGTGCCAGCAGCTTTGGCCCCCAAGAGACCCAGTACTTC. Its protein product is CASSFGPQETQYF. The genes are TRBV7-3 and TRBJ2-5; D uncertain. The length of the CDR3 is 13 residues. V was cut by 3 bases and J by 1 base, with 6 bases left in between. The V gene's germline CDR1 is SGHTA and CDR2 FQGTGA.

The rearrangement uses TRBV11-2 and TRBJ2-3; D is possibly TRBD1 (6 bases). Trimming shortened V by 5 bases and J by 7 bases, and 16 bases separated the two germline ends. Germline CDR1 SGHAT, CDR2 FQNNGV. The CDR3 spans 14 residues. The CDR3 is CASSPDRSQNTQYF. The CDR3 bases are TGTGCCAGCAGCCCCGACAGGAGCCAAAATACGCAGTATTTT.

A few counts support this clone. This sequence joins TRBV2 and TRBJ1-2; D is possibly TRBD1 (5 bases). The CDR3 contains 11 residues. Trimming removed 3 bases from V and 13 bases from J, with 12 bases in between. Germline V lookup: CDR1 SNHLY, CDR2 FYNNEI. In DNA form, the CDR3 reads TGTGCCAGCAGTGACCCAGGACAAGTCACCTTC. Its protein is CASSDPGQVTF.

A single count supports this clone. The V call is TRBV2, the J call TRBJ1-5, with TRBD1 matching 8 bases. The germline V gene has CDR1 SNHLY and CDR2 FYNNEI. V shed 8 bases, J shed 5 bases, and the junction held 11 bases outside the gene matches. This CDR3 comprises 15 residues. This CDR3 reads CASAQGASRDQPQHF. Here the CDR3 DNA reads TGTGCCAGCGCCCAGGGGGCTTCCCGGGATCAGCCCCAGCATTTT.

The V call is TRBV12-2, the J call TRBJ1-5; TRBD1, the table's D call, lacks a check against the DNA. TRBV12-2 is designated a pseudogene. The CDR3 spans 16 residues. Here the CDR3 reads CASRLGSSGQYLAQHF. In nucleotides, the CDR3 is TGTGCAAGTCGCTTAGGCTCCAGTGGACAGTATTTAGCCCAGCATTTT.

The chain links TRBV30 to TRBJ2-1; 10 bases match TRBD2. Germline V lookup: CDR1 GTSNPN, CDR2 SVGIG (reference sequence). The ends lost 2 bases at V and 8 bases at J; junction bases unmatched: 6. This CDR3 comprises 14 residues. The CDR3 protein is CAWSTSSGSYEQFF. The CDR3 DNA reads as TGTGCCTGGAGTACGTCTAGCGGGAGCTATGAGCAGTTCTTC. Supplemented by reference TRBV30 and TRBJ2-1, the full variable domain reads SQTIHQWPATLVQPVGSPLSLECTVEGTSNPNLYWYRQAAGRGLQLLFYSVGIGQISSEVPQNLSASRPQDRQFILSSKKLLLSDSGFYLCAWSTSSGSYEQFFGPGTRLTVL.

In this sample, this clone turned up a few times. The CDR3: CAIKVGKGGTDTQYF. Written as DNA, the CDR3 is TGTGCCATCAAAGTCGGGAAGGGAGGCACAGATACGCAGTATTTT. J is TRBJ2-3 and V is TRBV10-3, with a weak D call TRBD2 (5 bases). CDR3 length: 15 residues. V was pared by 7 bases and J by 1 base, with 15 bases between. CDR1 ENHRY and CDR2 SYGVKD come from the germline V gene.

CDR3 DNA sequence: TGTGCCAGCAGCTTAGTGCTAGCGGTAAACACCGGGGAGCTGTTTTTT. This sequence encodes CASSLVLAVNTGELFF. The rearrangement links TRBV7-9 to TRBJ2-2; TRBD2 matches 7 bases. CDR1 and CDR2 from the germline V gene are SEHNR and FQNEAQ (reference sequence). CDR3 length equals 16 residues. V was clipped by 1 base and J by 2 bases; unmatched bases: 4.

This chain uses TRBV10-1 with TRBJ2-7; no clear D. Germline V gene lookup returns CDR1 WNHNN and CDR2 SYGVQD (reference sequence). The CDR3 runs to 14 residues. V shed 3 bases and J shed 0 bases, with 9 bases lying between them. The CDR3 loop is CASSDLTDSYEQYF. The CDR3 DNA sequence: TGCGCCAGCAGTGATCTTACGGACTCCTACGAGCAGTACTTC.

The chain couples TRBV7-8 to TRBJ2-7; no clear D gene. The V gene lost 5 bases and the J gene lost 0 bases, with 14 bases spanning the gap. This CDR3 is built from 15 residues. CDR1 and CDR2 from the germline V gene are SGHVS and FQNEAQ. This CDR3 reads CASSTRPRSSYEQYF. In DNA form, the CDR3 reads TGTGCCAGCAGCACCAGACCTAGGAGCTCCTACGAGCAGTACTTC.

The gene calls are TRBV5-1 and TRBJ2-3, with TRBD2 as a possible D gene (5 bases). The CDR3 runs 15 residues. Looked up from germline, CDR1 is SGHRS and CDR2 is YFSETQ. The germline V and J ends were trimmed by 7 bases and 2 bases, with 17 bases remaining between them. The chain's CDR3 is CASYKGNLATDTQYF. CDR3 nucleotide sequence: TGCGCCAGCTACAAAGGAAACCTAGCCACAGATACGCAGTATTTT.

V and J are TRBV25-1 and TRBJ2-7, with TRBD2 matching over 10 bases. The germline V gene encodes CDR1 MGHDK and CDR2 SYGVNS. The CDR3 has 13 amino acids. J gave up 5 bases and V 7 bases, and 5 bases lay outside the gene matches. In DNA form, the CDR3 reads TGTGCCAGCATGTCTAGCGGGAGTCACGAGCAGTACTTC. Encoded protein: CASMSSGSHEQYF.

The sample holds one count of this clone. The chain uses TRBV6-6 and TRBJ2-7, with a possible D match to TRBD2 (5 bases). The CDR3 is made up of 14 amino acids. Trimming pared 6 bases from V and 2 bases from J, leaving 14 bases between. CDR1 is MNHNY and CDR2 is SVGAGI in the germline V gene (reference sequence). DNA for the CDR3: TGTGCCAGCAGGAGCGGAATAACCCCCTACGAGCAGTACTTC. Its translation is CASRSGITPYEQYF.